The table lists the clone carrying this T cell receptor (beta chain) with a few counts. RNA transcripts were the template, and TCR beta CDR3 regions were amplified from them. HTBI primers were employed in first-round RT-PCR, then a second-round multiplex PCR followed. Using its own MiXCR run on the multiplex PCR reads, TCRdb lists one record per CDR3 protein. The sample consists of some 1.1 million distinct CDR3 sequences, around a third of them appearing once. This record belongs to a study of Graves' ophthalmopathy and Graves' hyperthyroidism. With 4 bases removed from V and 4 bases from J, the gap between germline ends came to 16 bases. CDR3 size: 15 residues. Germline CDR1 is LNHDA and CDR2 is SQIVND (reference sequence).

Sample: peripheral blood or thyroid tissue (not recorded which). The chain uses TRBV19 and TRBJ2-5; maybe TRBD1 (6 bases). The TCR was taken from an adult man with Graves' hyperthyroidism. Written as DNA, the CDR3 is TGTGCCAGTAGTACCCGGGTTCTAGGGGGAGAGACCCAGTACTTC. It translates to CASSTRVLGGETQYF.